One T cell receptor beta chain is described in this entry. What it binds is not known. This specimen comes from a study of breast tumors, draining lymph nodes, adjacent tissues. Study results and caveats: That most tumor T cells come from lymph nodes remained unproven. Compared with lymph nodes, tumors were less diverse; compared with nontumor tissue, more. The data were judged consistent with most tumor T cells coming from lymph node and expanding in tumor. Luminal-like breast cancer showed significantly greater tumor-nontumor repertoire similarity than basal-like breast cancer did.

Samples came from axillary lymph nodes draining the breast cancer. TCRdb itself ran the multiplex PCR reads through MiXCR, one entry per CDR3 protein. This table holds fewer than 200,000 distinct CDR3 sequences, about 33% found once. Germline-derived CDR1 and CDR2 are SGHDN and FVKESK. The V end was cut by 0 bases, the J end by 7 bases, with 9 bases between. This CDR3 has 13 amino acids. This chain joins TRBV14 and TRBJ2-5; D gene ambiguous. The sample taken for sequencing was axillary lymph node tissue. The receptor was isolated from a female donor with breast cancer. Some clones in this sample may be carry-over from other donors' samples. The CDR3 is CASSQDLWGTQYF. For the CDR3, the DNA is TGTGCCAGCAGCCAAGATCTTTGGGGGACCCAGTACTTC.